This paragraph covers one TCR beta chain sequence. What it recognizes is unknown. The sample is drawn from a study of identical twins. The authors used template switching to add a universal primer site and gave cDNA unique molecular identifiers. From the 5' RACE reads, TCRdb called clonotypes with MiXCR, one entry per CDR3 protein. The table has 1.5 million to 2 million distinct CDR3 sequences, about 30% seen once; the top ten hold approximately 0.29%. Findings and limits, study-wide: Memory repertoires lacked the insertion deficit that abundant cord blood beta clonotypes showed.

V was shortened by 1 base and J by 4 bases, with 15 bases between the two germline ends. The CDR3 extends over 15 amino acids. From germline, CDR1 is SQVTM and CDR2 ANQGSEA. The genes are TRBV29-1 and TRBJ2-3; D is unclear. The sequencing input was cord blood. This clonotype originated in a newborn girl in good health. The CDR3 reads CSVEGQGFTSDTQYF. CDR3 bases: TGCAGCGTTGAAGGGCAAGGTTTTACCTCAGATACGCAGTATTTT.